This TCR beta chain emerged from a study of breast tumors, draining lymph nodes, adjacent tissues. Study outcomes and limitations: Data fit most tumor T cells coming from lymph node, expanding in tumor.

The CDR3 loop spans 16 amino acids. Germline-derived CDR1 and CDR2 are SGHVS and FQNEAQ. V trimming: 3 bases; J trimming: 10 bases; junction bases outside the gene matches: 8. One entry per CDR3 protein results from TCRdb running MiXCR on the multiplex PCR reads. Among fewer than 25,000 distinct CDR3 sequences listed, around 41% were seen once. As regards this clonotype: Its cognate antigen is unknown.

The chain combines TRBV7-8 with TRBJ1-6, with 11 positions matching TRBD1. Sequencing was carried out using breast tumor tissue. This receptor was identified in a female donor with breast cancer. Some clones in this sample may be carry-over from other donors' samples. CDR3 sequence (DNA): TGTGCCAGCAGCTTCGGACAGGGGGCGGGAGGCTCACCCCTCCACTTT. It specifies CASSFGQGAGGSPLHF.